Listed below are T cell receptor beta chains from one sample, sequenced in a study of read filtering for tumor transcriptome and immune sequencing. One entry per CDR3 protein results from TCRdb running MiXCR on the reads. The sample lists some 140,000 distinct CDR3 sequences; roughly 13% were seen once. Input material: a population of CD138-negative cells sorted from bone marrow. These receptors were taken from a donor over 35 with multiple myeloma. Both conserved end residues are trimmed from each CDR3.

V gene: TRBV12-3/TRBV12-4; CDR3 protein: ASSFRGNTEAF
V gene: TRBV20-1; CDR3 protein: SAIRGPSNTEAF
V gene: TRBV7-2; CDR3 protein: ASGTGAYNEQF
V gene: TRBV6-2/TRBV6-3; CDR3 protein: ASSVAAGSYGYT
V gene: TRBV20-1; CDR3 protein: SARDQEGAHQPQH
V gene: TRBV20-1; CDR3 protein: SAPGLGGNTEAF
V gene: TRBV20-1; CDR3 protein: SARRATEMNTEAF
V gene: TRBV7-9; CDR3 protein: ASRARNPAYEQY
V gene: TRBV20-1; CDR3 protein: SEVGLAGSNEQF
V gene: TRBV19; CDR3 protein: ASSPHVGSGSSHNEQF
V gene: TRBV7-2; CDR3 protein: ASSEAYEQY
V gene: TRBV2; CDR3 protein: AIPGPNTEAF
V gene: TRBV6-5; CDR3 protein: ASSYSSGPNTEAF
V gene: TRBV7-2; CDR3 protein: ASSLYSRDRVFHEQF
V gene: TRBV29-1; CDR3 protein: SARQSGGLGLGSEAF
V gene: TRBV10-2; CDR3 protein: ASSDNRGTEAF
V gene: TRBV15; CDR3 protein: ATSRSQEVDGYT
V gene: TRBV21-1; CDR3 protein: ASTMDRGDEAF
V gene: TRBV30; CDR3 protein: AWRRAYEQY
V gene: TRBV7-2; CDR3 protein: ASSPYTSSYEQY
V gene: TRBV7-9; CDR3 protein: ASSLVRTGRNEQY
V gene: TRBV11-2; CDR3 protein: ASSPRGANVLT
V gene: TRBV24-1; CDR3 protein: ATSSPASSYEQY
V gene: TRBV19; CDR3 protein: ASKKVGATEQY
V gene: TRBV7-9; CDR3 protein: ANSPVRSGRYEQY
V gene: TRBV7-6; CDR3 protein: ASSLGGRLAGSTGELF
V gene: TRBV2; CDR3 protein: ASGQGSNQPQH
V gene: TRBV10-2; CDR3 protein: ATAGVGTEAF
V gene: TRBV20-1; CDR3 protein: SARVRDLNTEAL
V gene: TRBV20-1; CDR3 protein: SAPGPGTSGGYEQY
V gene: TRBV7-2; CDR3 protein: ASSLGIGANTEAF
V gene: TRBV6-2/TRBV6-3; CDR3 protein: ASSHKVGKLF
V gene: TRBV6-1; CDR3 protein: ASSDTTGTLYEQY
V gene: TRBV5-6; CDR3 protein: ASSQDRNTEAF
V gene: TRBV6-5; CDR3 protein: ASNYYHGSTEAF
V gene: TRBV14; CDR3 protein: ASSQGNNQPQH
V gene: TRBV6-5; CDR3 protein: ASRRDRLSYEQY
V gene: TRBV6-2/TRBV6-3; CDR3 protein: ASRETGKGNQPQH
V gene: TRBV25-1; CDR3 protein: ASSEQRASYNEQF
V gene: TRBV20-1; CDR3 protein: SAPGIAGNTIY
V gene: TRBV10-3; CDR3 protein: AISERGTPSRGDNEQF
V gene: TRBV19; CDR3 protein: ASSSTSGMGRTQY
V gene: TRBV6-5; CDR3 protein: ASRYGMNENEQF
V gene: TRBV11-2; CDR3 protein: ASSKGTANQPQH
V gene: TRBV6-2/TRBV6-3; CDR3 protein: AGSFTSGWNNEQF
V gene: TRBV2; CDR3 protein: ASSGITDTQY
V gene: TRBV7-9; CDR3 protein: ASSPALGLAKVHEQF
V gene: TRBV9; CDR3 protein: ASSDPSGTPDSGANVLT
V gene: TRBV5-6; CDR3 protein: ASSGLAGDTDTQY